This TCR beta chain appears in the sequencing data of a study of identical twins. General study points: Cross-sectional statistics underpinned the conclusions; the same donors were not followed. Zero-insertion analyses could be partly confounded by invariant MAIT and iNKT cells. The study found weaker excess twin sharing in beta out-of-frame sequences.

TCRdb recomputed calls from the 5' RACE reads with MiXCR, one row per CDR3 protein. Counted here are just over 450,000 distinct CDR3 sequences, 13% to 15% occurring once; the ten biggest clones make up about 0.53%. Details on this clonotype: The antigen remains unidentified.

The CDR3 consists of 15 residues. Germline lookup yields CDR1 DFQATT and CDR2 SNEGSKA (reference sequence). Trimming left V 2 bases short and J 0 bases short, with 14 bases between. This sample was also put to use in a study of yellow fever vaccine responses in identical twins.

The sequencing sample was made of CD4+ T cells sorted from blood. The receptor's source is a young woman in good health. The chain combines TRBV20-1 with TRBJ2-7; D remains ambiguous. In nucleotides, the CDR3 is TGCAGTGCTAGATCTCTCCTCGCTTTCTCCTACGAGCAGTACTTC. Amino acid sequence: CSARSLLAFSYEQYF.